Below, one TCR beta chain is given with its context. Its specificity is unknown. Trimming removed 0 bases from V and 4 bases from J; junction bases left unmatched: 14. The CDR3 runs 18 residues. Germline V gives CDR1 SGHTA, CDR2 FQGTGA. The sample originates from a study of cytomegalovirus exposure and HLA in healthy donors. It was with 60 Vbeta and 13 Jbeta primers that the PCR ran. Data came from immunoSEQ multiplex PCR; TCRdb stores just in-frame clones and leaves some out. The sample has 250,000 to 350,000 clones; roughly 90% are singletons. Study results and limitations: CMV serostatus stood as the only immune exposure information on hand. In the analysis, some V segments, TRBV6-2 and TRBV6-3 included, were excluded as indistinguishable. Among donors in an Asian-associated ancestry cluster, a later analysis reportedly found fewer N-insertions than the approximately 700-donor mean.

This receptor was identified in a woman aged 18 to 35 in good health and CMV-seronegative. The rearrangement links TRBV7-3 to TRBJ1-2; 7 nucleotides agree with TRBD1. Sequences were obtained from PBMCs. CDR3 in amino acids: CASSLTGGAQGQAYGYTF. The CDR3 region has the DNA TGTGCCAGCAGCTTAACAGGAGGGGCACAGGGGCAAGCCTATGGCTACACCTTC.